A single sample gave rise to the 32 T cell receptor beta chains below, sequenced in a study of vaccination effects on CD4 cells after COVID-19 (dated by TCRdb to about 2022). Libraries were made using the immunoSEQ multiplex PCR assay. In its TCRdb copy, this immuneACCESS table keeps in-frame sequences only and misses some clones. Where compared with another copy, unresolved V genes explain less than half of these, and the others have no known cause. This sample is represented by tens of thousands of clones; approximately 70% of them were singletons. Less than 5% of the sample rests with the top ten. In the ViraFEST assay, PBMC were stimulated with viral peptide pools, and TCR sequencing was then used to find antigen-specific CD4+ T cell clonotypes based on their expansion. After less than 13 days of culture, CD4+ T cells were isolated with the EasySep CD4+ T cell isolation kit. The absence of prior SARS-CoV-2 infection in healthy vaccine recipients was confirmed by negative nucleocapsid antibodies before and after vaccination.

Their antigens are not known. The sample consisted of CD4+ T cells from PBMCs cultured with HCoV-OC43 spike peptides, taken before COVID-19 vaccination. Read against the paper, the sample's cell subset or site label means: HCoV-OC43 spike overlapping peptide pool stimulation. The receptors were sampled from a human donor who received a COVID-19 vaccine.

This rearrangement joins TRBV6-1 to TRBJ2-2; D gene uncertain. This CDR3 is built from 13 residues. In germline, CDR1 is MNHNS, CDR2 SASEGT. Trimming left V 1 base short and J 5 bases short, with 5 bases between. CDR3 nucleotide sequence: TGTGCCAGCAGTGAAGAGTATACCGGGGAGCTGTTTTTT. It is translated as CASSEEYTGELFF.

This chain connects TRBV27 to TRBJ2-2; D ambiguous. CDR3 length equals 15 residues. Trimming removed 2 bases from V and 1 base from J, with 8 bases in between. Per germline, CDR1 MNHEY and CDR2 SMNVEV (reference sequence). CDR3 sequence reads: CASSLTLVNTGELFF. As DNA, the CDR3 is TGTGCCAGCAGTTTAACTTTAGTGAACACCGGGGAGCTGTTTTTT.

The genes are TRBV15 and TRBJ2-1, with 10 positions matching TRBD2. Trimming at V came to 8 bases and at J to 6 bases, leaving 7 bases not matched to a gene. Germline-derived CDR1 and CDR2 are LNHNV and YYDKDF (reference sequence). There are 14 residues in the CDR3. CDR3 sequence (DNA): TGTGCCACCTCGCGCAGCGGGGGGGCCAATGAGCAGTTCTTC. Protein sequence: CATSRSGGANEQFF.

This clone was recorded a few times. The chain joins TRBV4-1 to TRBJ1-2; no clear D gene. The germline CDR1 and CDR2 sequences are MGHRA and YSYEKL. CDR3 length equals 17 residues. V dropped 4 bases and J dropped 1 base, with 19 bases sitting between them. The CDR3 nucleotides are TGCGCCAGCAGCCCCTCAGAAGGCGCAGTGATTAACTATGGCTACACCTTC. Its protein product is CASSPSEGAVINYGYTF.

The rearrangement links TRBV29-1 to TRBJ2-2, with D possibly being TRBD1 or TRBD2 (6 bases each). Trimming stripped 4 bases from V and 3 bases from J, with 27 bases between. The length of the CDR3 is 19 residues. CDR1 and CDR2 from the germline V gene are SQVTM and ANQGSEA. The CDR3 DNA follows: TGCAGCGTTGGGGGAGGCTACGCTGGGGGCAGGAGTTACACCGGGGAGCTGTTTTTT. Encoded protein: CSVGGGYAGGRSYTGELFF.

The chain combines TRBV27 with TRBJ1-6; 8 positions agree with TRBD1. CDR3 length equals 16 residues. Germline CDR1 MNHEY, CDR2 SMNVEV (reference sequence). J lost 7 bases, V lost 5 bases, and 10 bases had no gene match. The chain's CDR3 is CASSTAGGLSNSPLHF. The CDR3 nucleotides are TGTGCCAGCAGTACGGCAGGGGGCCTTTCAAATTCACCCCTCCACTTT.

The chain carries TRBV7-2 and TRBJ2-3; D remains unclear. The CDR3 totals 15 residues. V lost 7 bases, J lost 8 bases, and 22 bases lay in between. Germline CDR1 SGHTA, CDR2 FQGNSA. CDR3 region: CASTLQLISPATQYF. For the CDR3, the DNA is TGTGCCAGCACCTTGCAACTAATCTCGCCGGCTACGCAGTATTTT. Variable domain in full (rest from reference TRBV7-2 and TRBJ2-3): GAGVSQSPSNKVTEKGKDVELRCDPISGHTALYWYRQSLGQGLEFLIYFQGNSAPDKSGLPSDRFSAERTGGSVSTLTIQRTQQEDSAVYLCASTLQLISPATQYFGPGTRLTVL.

The gene calls are TRBV24-1 and TRBJ1-1; 8 nucleotides align to TRBD1. The germline V gene has CDR1 KGHDR and CDR2 SFDVKD. The CDR3 extends over 14 amino acids. J lost 6 bases, V lost 3 bases, and 5 bases had no gene match. The CDR3 reads CATSDRTGTSEAFF. DNA of the CDR3: TGTGCCACCAGTGATCGGACAGGGACTTCTGAAGCTTTCTTT.

This chain's CDR3 is CASSTQTGQGWETQYF. Here the CDR3 DNA reads TGTGCCAGCAGTACCCAAACGGGACAGGGGTGGGAGACCCAGTACTTC. This chain uses TRBV6-6 with TRBJ2-5; TRBD1 matches 10 bases. From germline, CDR1 is MNHNY and CDR2 SVGAGI (reference sequence). The CDR3 consists of 16 residues. Trimming removed 5 bases from V and 5 bases from J; junction bases left unmatched: 11.

This chain joins TRBV6-5 and TRBJ2-2; D call uncertain. The CDR3 contains 12 residues. From germline, CDR1 is MNHEY and CDR2 SVGAGI. V lost 7 bases and J lost 2, with 5 bases in between. For the CDR3, the DNA is TGTGCCAGCAAGGGTAACACCGGGGAGCTGTTTTTT. This sequence encodes CASKGNTGELFF.

The genes are TRBV19 and TRBJ1-5, with D perhaps TRBD1 (5 bases). This CDR3 contains 16 residues. V was trimmed by 4 bases and J by 0 bases, leaving 13 bases between them. Germline CDR1 reads LNHDA; CDR2 reads SQIVND (reference sequence). CDR3 nucleotides: TGTGCCAGTAGTACCACAGGAACCTATAGCAATCAGCCCCAGCATTTT. This sequence encodes CASSTTGTYSNQPQHF.

V and J are TRBV6-2 or TRBV6-3 and TRBJ2-5, with 9 bases fitting TRBD2. Per the germline V gene, CDR1 is MNHEY and CDR2 is SVGEGT. V shed 3 bases and J 5 bases; nucleotides not matched to a gene: 10. The CDR3 loop spans 16 amino acids. This CDR3 is CASSYVRGGALETQYF. The CDR3 nucleotides read TGTGCCAGCAGTTATGTTCGCGGGGGGGCCTTGGAGACCCAGTACTTC.

The chain couples TRBV28 to TRBJ2-1; TRBD2 aligns across 8 bases. With 9 bases clipped from V and 5 bases from J, the junction kept 9 bases outside the gene matches. The CDR3 length is 14 residues. The germline CDR1 and CDR2 sequences are MDHEN and SYDVKM. The CDR3 nucleotides are TGTGCCAGTTCAGACTTAGCGGGGCACAATGAGCAGTTCTTC. This codes for CASSDLAGHNEQFF.

This clone was observed once. DNA of the CDR3: TGTGCCAGCAGCCGATTACAGGGGGCGTGGGGAAACACCATATATTTT. Residues: CASSRLQGAWGNTIYF. The chain has TRBV3-1 (or the pseudogene TRBV3-2) and TRBJ1-3, with TRBD1 matching 9 bases. With 4 bases clipped from V and 4 bases from J, the junction kept 8 bases outside the gene matches. The CDR3 runs to 16 residues. The germline gives CDR1 LGHDT, CDR2 YNNKEL (reference sequence).

V and J are TRBV29-1 and TRBJ2-3; 8 nucleotides agree with TRBD2. The CDR3 is made up of 14 amino acids. V trimming: 3 bases; J trimming: 1 base; junction bases outside the gene matches: 3. Germline V lookup: CDR1 SQVTM, CDR2 ANQGSEA. For the CDR3, the DNA is TGCAGCGTTGATCGTAGCGGGGGCACAGATACGCAGTATTTT. Residues: CSVDRSGGTDTQYF.

The rearrangement joins TRBV5-1 to TRBJ2-3; 13 nucleotides line up with TRBD2. Germline CDR1 and CDR2: SGHRS and YFSETQ. The V and J ends lost 4 bases and 2 bases, in that order; junction bases with no gene match: 7. CDR3 length: 17 residues. CDR3 in amino acids: CASSRQTSGGTTDTQYF. The DNA for the CDR3 is TGCGCCAGCAGCCGTCAGACTAGCGGGGGGACCACAGATACGCAGTATTTT.

This chain links TRBV6-1 with TRBJ2-2, with 9 bases fitting TRBD2. The V gene end was trimmed by 4 bases and the J gene end by 2 bases; junction bases not matched to a gene: 5. Germline V gives CDR1 MNHNS, CDR2 SASEGT. The CDR3 spans 16 residues. CDR3 in amino acids: CASSVLTSGNTGELFF. The DNA of the CDR3 is TGTGCCAGCAGTGTCCTGACTAGCGGTAACACCGGGGAGCTGTTTTTT.

The chain carries TRBV18 and TRBJ1-2; D remains unclear. Between the trimmed V and J ends, which lost 3 bases and 8 bases, there was a span of 19 bases. The CDR3 extends over 15 amino acids. Germline V gives CDR1 KGHSH, CDR2 LQKENI. CDR3 nucleotides: TGTGCCAGCTCACCTCCGGAGAGGCCCGGATGGGGCTACACCTTC. Translating gives CASSPPERPGWGYTF.

This chain connects TRBV5-1 to TRBJ2-5; a possible D gene is TRBD1 (6 bases). The CDR3 length is 14 residues. Trimming left V 3 bases short and J 0 bases short, with 9 bases between. The germline CDR1 and CDR2 sequences are SGHRS and YFSETQ. The CDR3 sequence is CASSWRTDQETQYF. As DNA, the CDR3 is TGCGCCAGCAGCTGGAGGACAGACCAAGAGACCCAGTACTTC.

CDR3 residues: CASSLDRNTGELFF. CDR3 DNA: TGTGCCAGCAGCTTAGACAGGAACACCGGGGAGCTGTTTTTT. The V call is TRBV7-2, the J call TRBJ2-2; D is uncertain. With 1 base removed from V and 1 base from J, the gap between germline ends came to 4 bases. The CDR3 extends over 14 amino acids. CDR1 and CDR2 from the germline V gene are SGHTA and FQGNSA.

This clone was observed a handful of times. The chain links TRBV29-1 to TRBJ2-1; weak D call: TRBD1 (5 bases). Germline CDR1 is SQVTM and CDR2 is ANQGSEA. CDR3 size: 11 residues. The ends were cut back, 5 bases at V and 9 bases at J, with 11 bases in the middle. In DNA form, the CDR3 reads TGCAGCGTTTCCAGGGTGCGTGAGCAGTTCTTC. It translates to CSVSRVREQFF.

Here the CDR3 DNA reads TGTGCCAGCAGCTTAAAAATCGGAACACTGGCCCAAGAGACCCAGTACTTC. As protein: CASSLKIGTLAQETQYF. V is TRBV5-8 and J is TRBJ2-5; D call uncertain. Germline CDR1 SGHTS, CDR2 YDEGEE. CDR3 size: 17 residues. V lost 2 bases, J lost 1 base, and 18 bases lay in between.

The V and J genes are TRBV11-2 and TRBJ2-7, with 7 bases that match TRBD1. The CDR3 runs to 13 residues. CDR1 and CDR2 from the germline V gene are SGHAT and FQNNGV. The V and J ends lost 6 bases and 0 bases, in that order; junction bases with no gene match: 2. The CDR3 DNA reads TGTGCCAGCAGAGGGGGCGGCTCCTACGAGCAGTACGTC. It is translated as CASRGGGSYEQYV.

The chain joins TRBV5-1 to TRBJ2-5; 9 bases match TRBD1. V gave up 3 bases and J gave up 5 bases; unmatched junction bases: 8. Germline V gene sequence: CDR1 SGHRS, CDR2 YFSETQ. This CDR3 is 15 amino acids long. CDR3 protein: CASSSTTGGGETQYF. CDR3 DNA sequence: TGCGCCAGCAGCTCCACGACAGGGGGTGGGGAGACCCAGTACTTC.

This chain links TRBV30 with TRBJ1-4; 9 bases map to TRBD1. J lost 8 bases, V lost 1 base, and 2 bases had no gene match. The germline gives CDR1 GTSNPN, CDR2 SVGIG (reference sequence). The CDR3 is 13 residues long. The CDR3 nucleotides read TGTGCCTGGAGTGGGGGGACAGGGGAAAAACTGTTTTTT. It encodes CAWSGGTGEKLFF.

The chain links TRBV10-1 to TRBJ2-1; D is ambiguous. Germline V gene lookup returns CDR1 WNHNN and CDR2 SYGVQD (reference sequence). V shed 2 bases and J shed 4 bases, with 15 bases lying between them. This CDR3 comprises 16 residues. The CDR3 region is CASSERREGLYNEQFF. As DNA, the CDR3 is TGCGCCAGCAGTGAGCGACGCGAAGGATTGTACAATGAGCAGTTCTTC.

This clone appeared a single time. This CDR3 reads CASTFPGATDTQYF. The CDR3, as DNA: TGTGCCAGCACCTTTCCGGGGGCCACAGATACGCAGTATTTT. The rearrangement uses TRBV7-9 and TRBJ2-3; perhaps D is TRBD1 or TRBD2 (6 bases each). Germline V gene sequence: CDR1 SEHNR, CDR2 FQNEAQ (reference sequence). The CDR3 is made up of 14 amino acids. Between the trimmed V and J ends, which lost 7 bases and 2 bases, there was a span of 13 bases. Together with reference TRBV7-9 and TRBJ2-3, the CDR3 gives the full variable domain: DTGVSQNPRHKITKRGQNVTFRCDPISEHNRLYWYRQTLGQGPEFLTYFQNEAQLEKSRLLSDRFSAERPKGSFSTLEIQRTEQGDSAMYLCASTFPGATDTQYFGPGTRLTVL.

The rearrangement joins TRBV5-1 to TRBJ2-5, with D possibly being TRBD2 (6 bases). The CDR3 has 14 residues. The V gene's germline CDR1 is SGHRS and CDR2 YFSETQ. V was cut by 2 bases and J by 4 bases, with 12 bases left in between. The CDR3 is CASSFLAMGETQYF. CDR3 sequence (DNA): TGCGCCAGCAGCTTTCTAGCGATGGGAGAGACCCAGTACTTC.

V usage is TRBV10-1 and J usage is TRBJ2-2; 8 positions agree with TRBD2. The CDR3 length is 17 residues. CDR1 is WNHNN, CDR2 SYGVQD, per germline (reference sequence). The junction had 10 bases not matched to a gene; V was cut back by 2 bases and J by 5 bases. This CDR3 is CASSEAPGGRMTGELFF. CDR3 in DNA: TGCGCCAGCAGTGAGGCCCCGGGGGGGCGGATGACCGGGGAGCTGTTTTTT.

This clone was seen only once. This sequence joins TRBV24-1 and TRBJ2-3; D remains unclear. The V gene lost 5 bases and the J gene lost 0 bases, with 8 bases spanning the gap. This CDR3 contains 14 residues. Germline CDR1 reads KGHDR; CDR2 reads SFDVKD. CDR3 sequence (DNA): TGTGCCACCAGTGGTGGCGTAAGCACAGATACGCAGTATTTT. This codes for CATSGGVSTDTQYF.

This rearrangement joins TRBV4-2 to TRBJ1-1, with 7 bases matching TRBD1. The CDR3 has 15 residues. Trimming took 0 bases from V and 0 from J; bases not matched to a gene: 1. Germline CDR1 reads LGHNA; CDR2 reads YNFKEQ. This CDR3 is CASSQDGTVNTEAFF. The CDR3 nucleotides read TGTGCCAGCAGCCAAGACGGGACAGTGAACACTGAAGCTTTCTTT.

The chain has TRBV25-1 and TRBJ1-5; no clear D. Germline V gene data show CDR1 as MGHDK and CDR2 as SYGVNS. The CDR3 runs to 16 residues. V dropped 2 bases and J dropped 5 bases, with 16 bases sitting between them. Here the CDR3 DNA reads TGTGCCAGCAGTGAAGGGCGGGGTAAGGTGTATCAGCCCCAGCATTTT. It specifies CASSEGRGKVYQPQHF.